This TCR beta chain was sequenced for a study of technical replicates of blood from a few donors (dated by TCRdb to 2016 to 2017). Comments on this clone: The antigen this receptor binds is unknown. No quality values exist for individual bases; no much larger clone is one base distant.

From a lookup of the germline V gene (reference sequence), CDR1 and CDR2 are GTSNPN and SVGIG. The CDR3 runs 14 amino acids, cysteine and phenylalanine included. The only DNA kept is the CDR3, 42 bases in frame from the first base. Ends trimmed: V by 4 bases, J by 7 bases; bases unmatched to a gene: 5. Receptor libraries were prepared by the immunoSEQ multiplex PCR assay. In TCRdb, the immuneACCESS table is reduced to in-frame sequences with V and J assigned. These tables do not hold every clone; where another copy was compared, an unresolved V gene accounts for under half, and the others remain unexplained. The sample profile shows roughly 60,000 clones; around nine tenths of them were found once. The top ten constitute roughly 4.9% of the sample.

The clonotype was recovered from a human donor in good health. Some clones in this sample may be carry-over from other donors' samples. Recombination linked TRBV30 to TRBJ1-6; 9 junctional bases match TRBD1. Sample: PBMCs. The DNA sequence is TGTGCCTGGAATCCGGGACAGGGAAATTCACCCCTCCACTTT. This translates into CAWNPGQGNSPLHF.